Presented here are 17 T cell receptor beta chains from one specimen sequenced in a study of T cell responses to AZD1222 COVID-19 vaccine (dated by TCRdb to the early 2020s). Libraries were prepared through the immunoSEQ multiplex PCR assay. The immuneACCESS repertoire file appears here via TCRdb, limited to in-frame rearrangements. These files lack a portion of the clones; in checked studies, under half of the deficit traces to unresolved V genes, and the cause of the others is not known. A total of 85,000 to 90,000 clones appear in this sample, 89% of them only once. The ten largest clones add up to roughly 5.2% of the sample. What this sample's time point label stands for: about 28 days (+/-7) after the second vaccine dose. The sequencing used peripheral blood, collected 28 days after the second AZD1222 dose. These receptors were collected from an adult who received the AZD1222 COVID-19 vaccine.

Only a few counts were recorded for this clone. The V gene is TRBV2, the J gene TRBJ2-5, with D maybe TRBD1 (5 bases). With 0 bases removed from V and 5 bases from J, the gap between germline ends came to 13 bases. CDR3 length equals 15 residues. Per germline, CDR1 SNHLY and CDR2 FYNNEI. CDR3 sequence: CASSEARQGGETQYF. The CDR3 nucleotides are TGTGCCAGCAGTGAAGCGCGTCAGGGCGGTGAGACCCAGTACTTC.

The chain employs TRBV28 and TRBJ2-7, with a tentative D call TRBD2 (5 bases). Germline V gene lookup returns CDR1 MDHEN and CDR2 SYDVKM. CDR3 length: 15 amino acids. V was pared by 5 bases and J by 0 bases, with 14 bases between. The CDR3 here is CASSPRGKSSYEQYF. The CDR3 region has the DNA TGTGCCAGCAGTCCCCGGGGTAAGAGCTCCTACGAGCAGTACTTC. Based on the CDR3 plus reference TRBV28 and TRBJ2-7, the full variable domain is DVKVTQSSRYLVKRTGEKVFLECVQDMDHENMFWYRQDPGLGLRLIYFSYDVKMKEKGDIPEGYSVSREKKERFSLILESASTNQTSMYLCASSPRGKSSYEQYFGPGTRLTVT.

The CDR3 spells CASSRTNYEQYF. The CDR3 coding sequence is TGTGCCAGCAGCCGGACAAACTACGAGCAGTACTTC. The chain uses TRBV6-2 or TRBV6-3 and TRBJ2-7; D possibly corresponds to TRBD1 (5 bases). Deletions cut 6 bases from V and 3 bases from J, with 9 bases between. Germline V CDR1 and CDR2: MNHEY, SVGEGT. The CDR3 has 12 residues.

The chain employs TRBV6-5 and TRBJ2-3; D is uncertain. Deletions cut 8 bases from V and 0 bases from J, with 15 bases between. Germline V gives CDR1 MNHEY, CDR2 SVGAGI. CDR3 length equals 15 residues. CDR3 nucleotides: TGTGCCAGCGCCTCTAGGCCCGTTAGCACAGATACGCAGTATTTT. As protein: CASASRPVSTDTQYF.

The rearrangement joins TRBV7-9 to TRBJ1-1; tentative D call: TRBD1 (6 bases). Looked up from germline, CDR1 is SEHNR and CDR2 is FQNEAQ (reference sequence). The CDR3 has 15 residues. Between the trimmed V and J ends, which lost 2 bases and 5 bases, there was a span of 15 bases. CDR3 bases: TGTGCCAGCAGCTTATCGGGGGCATCGACGACTGAAGCTTTCTTT. It yields the protein CASSLSGASTTEAFF.

The chain combines TRBV7-3 with TRBJ2-1; a weak D match, TRBD2 (5 bases). V was clipped by 0 bases and J by 0 bases, with 6 bases between them. CDR3 length equals 15 residues. Per germline, CDR1 SGHTA and CDR2 FQGTGA. CDR3 nucleotides: TGTGCCAGCAGCTTAACAGGGAGCTCCTACAATGAGCAGTTCTTC. Translated, it gives CASSLTGSSYNEQFF.

The chain combines TRBV6-5 with TRBJ1-1; the match to TRBD1 covers 9 bases. V shed 6 bases and J 5 bases; nucleotides not matched to a gene: 7. The germline CDR1 and CDR2 sequences are MNHEY and SVGAGI. The CDR3 spans 14 residues. CDR3 residues: CASSPDRGRTEAFF. The CDR3 bases are TGTGCCAGCAGCCCGGACAGGGGACGAACTGAAGCTTTCTTT.

The rearrangement uses TRBV29-1 and TRBJ1-2; 8 bases align to TRBD1. This CDR3 contains 14 residues. V lost 6 bases and J lost 7; bases outside the gene matches: 13. Germline V gene data show CDR1 as SQVTM and CDR2 as ANQGSEA. In nucleotides, the CDR3 is TGCAGCGTCCCCGGGACAGGCCGGGTGGGTGGCTACACCTTC. Translation: CSVPGTGRVGGYTF.

This clone occurred once. The chain has TRBV2 and TRBJ2-6; D is tentatively TRBD1 or TRBD2 (5 bases each). Germline CDR1 SNHLY, CDR2 FYNNEI. The CDR3 totals 18 residues. V was shortened by 0 bases and J by 3 bases, with 15 bases between the two germline ends. The CDR3 spells CASSEAGVNGIGANVLTF. CDR3 sequence (DNA): TGTGCCAGCAGTGAAGCGGGGGTAAACGGGATTGGGGCCAACGTCCTGACTTTC. Drawing the rest from reference TRBV2 and TRBJ2-6, the complete variable domain is EPEVTQTPSHQVTQMGQEVILRCVPISNHLYFYWYRQILGQKVEFLVSFYNNEISEKSEIFDDQFSVERPDGSNFTLKIRSTKLEDSAMYFCASSEAGVNGIGANVLTFGAGSRLTVL.

The V call is TRBV6-5, the J call TRBJ2-3, with TRBD1 matching 9 bases. J lost 2 bases, V lost 5 bases, and 5 bases had no gene match. The CDR3 has 15 amino acids. Germline V gene lookup returns CDR1 MNHEY and CDR2 SVGAGI. The CDR3 spells CASSLRTGDTDTQYF. The DNA of the CDR3 is TGTGCCAGCAGTCTCCGGACAGGGGACACAGATACGCAGTATTTT.

This clone has only one observation. This chain uses TRBV7-9 with TRBJ2-3; 8 positions match TRBD1. J was trimmed by 5 bases and V by 3 bases; bases with no gene match: 10. CDR1 is SEHNR and CDR2 is FQNEAQ in the germline V gene (reference sequence). The CDR3 length is 16 residues. The chain's CDR3 is CASSFTPGTGGDTQYF. The CDR3, as DNA: TGTGCCAGCAGCTTTACCCCCGGGACAGGTGGAGATACGCAGTATTTT.

The chain combines TRBV28 with TRBJ1-6; D ambiguous. V was pared by 5 bases and J by 6 bases, with 14 bases between. Germline assignment: CDR1 MDHEN and CDR2 SYDVKM. There are 15 residues in the CDR3. This CDR3 reads CASSGGLGVNSPLHF. The CDR3 DNA reads as TGTGCCAGCAGTGGAGGGCTTGGGGTTAATTCACCCCTCCACTTT.

This clone occurred a few times. The chain is built from TRBV30 and TRBJ1-2; D is uncertain. This CDR3 contains 13 residues. Trimming removed 0 bases from V and 4 bases from J, with 9 bases in between. Germline V gives CDR1 GTSNPN, CDR2 SVGIG (reference sequence). The CDR3 is CAWSVSRGYGYTF. In DNA form, the CDR3 reads TGTGCCTGGAGTGTCAGTCGTGGCTATGGCTACACCTTC.

The table lists this clone with a count of one. The chain is built from TRBV6-5 and TRBJ1-2; a weak D match, TRBD1 (6 bases). V was cut by 8 bases and J by 3 bases, with 16 bases left in between. The germline V gene encodes CDR1 MNHEY and CDR2 SVGAGI. There are 14 residues in the CDR3. The CDR3 coding sequence is TGTGCCAGCCATGAGGGGGGCTGGGACTATGGCTACACCTTC. Amino acids: CASHEGGWDYGYTF.

The gene calls are TRBV27 and TRBJ1-2; 8 nucleotides line up with TRBD1. The CDR3 runs to 16 residues. J gave up 5 bases and V 6 bases, and 14 bases lay outside the gene matches. CDR1 and CDR2 from the germline V gene are MNHEY and SMNVEV (reference sequence). CDR3 bases: TGTGCCAGCAGATACGGACAGGGAAGGGCTCCGTATGGCTACACCTTC. Protein: CASRYGQGRAPYGYTF.

The chain combines TRBV7-9 with TRBJ2-1; the D is unclear. Germline lookup yields CDR1 SEHNR and CDR2 FQNEAQ (reference sequence). The CDR3 extends over 12 amino acids. V lost 10 bases and J lost 6, with 13 bases in between. CDR3 bases: TGTGCCACCGCAAGTTCGGGCAATGAGCAGTTCTTC. Its translation is CATASSGNEQFF.

The chain has TRBV6-5 and TRBJ1-2; no firm D call. From germline, CDR1 is MNHEY and CDR2 SVGAGI. Between the trimmed V and J ends, which lost 0 bases and 2 bases, there was a span of 10 bases. The CDR3 runs to 15 residues. CDR3 DNA sequence: TGTGCCAGCAGTTACTCTCGCAGGTTCAACTATGGCTACACCTTC. This codes for CASSYSRRFNYGYTF.